This T cell receptor (beta chain) was identified in a study of beta chain features in type 1 diabetes. Study-level results: TCRB CDR3 length was moderately but significantly reduced in all four CD4+ subsets of Type 1 diabetes patients.

V was clipped by 5 bases and J by 4 bases, with 11 bases between them. Germline V gene lookup returns CDR1 MDHEN and CDR2 SYDVKM. The CDR3 extends over 13 amino acids. On this clone: Its target is unknown.

Since all of the isolated RNA was reverse transcribed, expressed TCRB transcripts were what got sequenced. The data were produced by immunoSEQ multiplex PCR, yet TCRdb's version contains in-frame clones alone and is incomplete. This table holds roughly 400,000 clones, over 9% found once. The sequence was obtained from a man aged 25 to 45 with type 1 diabetes. The chain joins TRBV28 to TRBJ1-1; D is possibly TRBD1 (6 bases). Sequences were obtained from central memory CD4+ T cells from blood. The CDR3 DNA reads as TGTGCCAGCAGTCCCGGACAGCGCACTGAAGCTTTCTTT. Its protein is CASSPGQRTEAFF.